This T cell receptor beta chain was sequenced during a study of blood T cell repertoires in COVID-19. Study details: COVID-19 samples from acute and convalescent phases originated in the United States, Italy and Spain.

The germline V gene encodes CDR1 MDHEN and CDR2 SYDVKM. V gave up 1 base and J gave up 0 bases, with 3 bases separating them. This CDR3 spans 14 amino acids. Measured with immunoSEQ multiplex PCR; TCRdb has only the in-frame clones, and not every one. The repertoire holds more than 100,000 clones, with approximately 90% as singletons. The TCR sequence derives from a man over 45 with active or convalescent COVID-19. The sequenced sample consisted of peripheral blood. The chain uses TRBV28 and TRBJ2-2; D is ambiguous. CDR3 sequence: CASSLSANTGELFF. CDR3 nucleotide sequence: TGTGCCAGCAGTTTATCTGCGAACACCGGGGAGCTGTTTTTT.